This TCR beta chain stems from a study of T cells after yellow fever vaccination (dated by TCRdb to the late 2010s). Notes on the research overall: Libraries from fractions with low cell numbers were prepared with the SMART-Seq v4 Ultra Low Input RNA kit. To follow T-cell clones before and after both primary and booster YFV17D yellow fever vaccination, bulk TCR alpha and beta repertoires underwent longitudinal sequencing. Two healthy male donors made up the cohort, one aged 18 to 29 years and the other aged 30 to 40 years. Bulk PBMC replicates and cell subsets were isolated from blood drawn at multiple timepoints before and after both primary and secondary immunization. The research as a whole found: After the booster, most clones that had expanded after primary vaccination were detected again (nearly 98% of CD4 and about 88% of CD8), suggesting broad maintenance of memory. A small fraction of clonotypes showed up in both the CD4 and CD8 compartments, probably as a result of convergent recombination. Computational filtering was required because FACS-sorted repertoires could contain abundant contaminating clonotypes from the bulk population. Compared with the primary T-cell response, the secondary T-cell response was weaker but faster, peaking on day 5 rather than day 15. Only a couple of donors were included in the study, so the extent to which the findings can be generalized is limited.

This sample was sequenced with an Illumina NovaSeq 6000. Synthesis of TCR cDNA relied on 5'RACE template switching, a step that introduced a universal primer site along with unique molecular identifiers. Priming of cDNA synthesis was performed from both the TCR alpha and TCR beta constant segments. Library amplification involved two PCR steps, and the second step added sample barcodes and sequencing adapters. Sequencing of libraries was done on Illumina HiSeq 2500 (2x100 bp) or NovaSeq (2x150 bp). The original methods were these. MIGEC handled demultiplexing of reads and collapsing into UMI consensus sequences, while MiXCR performed V(D)J alignment. Vaccine-responding clonotypes were identified with edgeR using replicate PBMC samples, with FDR below 0.01 and a log2 fold change above 5 up to day 15 being required. Each bulk clonotype was labeled CD4 or CD8 based on which sequenced repertoire, CD4 or CD8, contained the clonotype at higher abundance. The public sequencing data were trimmed at Q25 with fastp and processed into clonotypes with MiXCR by TCRdb, which kept only in-frame beta chains. Every CDR3 protein is listed once, alongside the most common genes and DNA of its rows. These V and J calls derive from TCRdb rather than the authors' analysis. The sample contains approximately 330,000 distinct CDR3 sequences, under 15% of them found a single time. Approximately 3.4% of the sample is taken by the ten largest.

On this clonotype: No cognate antigen has been identified for it. Base qualities were left out, and no much larger clone turns up one base away.

Between the V and J ends, shortened by 3 bases and 7 bases respectively, the junction contains 12 bases. Taken from the germline V gene, the CDR1 and CDR2 loops are SQVTM and ANQGSEA. The CDR3 runs 13 amino acids, cysteine and phenylalanine included. The DNA shown is the 39-base CDR3, in frame from base 1. The treatment or condition label, read with the paper, signifies: live attenuated yellow fever vaccine strain. A standard Ficoll-Paque protocol was used to isolate PBMCs from peripheral blood. Dynabeads CD4 and CD8 positive selection kits were used to isolate CD4 and CD8 T-cell fractions. RNA was extracted with TriZol from bulk PBMCs, CD4 and CD8 fractions, and dextramer-positive and dextramer-negative fractions.

Here the chain combines TRBV29-1 and TRBJ1-4; a tentative D match to TRBD1 spans 6 bases. The material sequenced was CD4+ T cells sorted from PBMCs, taken 15 days after the yellow fever booster vaccination. The receptor comes from a man between 18 and 35 years old who received the YFV17D yellow fever vaccine. The sequence in DNA is TGCAGCGTTGAGGCCAGGGGAAGTGAAAAACTGTTTTTT. It specifies CSVEARGSEKLFF.